Ten or more counts support the clone carrying this TCR beta chain. Per germline, CDR1 MNHEY and CDR2 SVGAGI. Unmatched junction bases numbered 6, after V lost 0 bases and J lost 4 bases. The CDR3 extends over 17 amino acids. The data are from a study of neurological immune-mediated disorders. The cDNA was synthesized by 5'RACE incorporating 10-nucleotide random UMIs. TCRdb ran MiXCR on the 5' RACE reads and lists one entry per CDR3 protein. The sample carries approximately 50,000 distinct CDR3 sequences, 4.5% to 7% recorded once. CD4+ or CD8+ T cells at a count of about 1 million served as input for the sorted libraries.

Sequenced material: CD4+ T cells from blood. The chain recombines TRBV6-5 with TRBJ1-6, with 7 bases identical to TRBD1. This TCR came from a woman aged 18-29 years with multiple sclerosis. CDR3 coding DNA: TGTGCCAGCAGTTACTCGACCTCGGGACAGTATAATTCACCCCTCCACTTT. Protein product: CASSYSTSGQYNSPLHF.